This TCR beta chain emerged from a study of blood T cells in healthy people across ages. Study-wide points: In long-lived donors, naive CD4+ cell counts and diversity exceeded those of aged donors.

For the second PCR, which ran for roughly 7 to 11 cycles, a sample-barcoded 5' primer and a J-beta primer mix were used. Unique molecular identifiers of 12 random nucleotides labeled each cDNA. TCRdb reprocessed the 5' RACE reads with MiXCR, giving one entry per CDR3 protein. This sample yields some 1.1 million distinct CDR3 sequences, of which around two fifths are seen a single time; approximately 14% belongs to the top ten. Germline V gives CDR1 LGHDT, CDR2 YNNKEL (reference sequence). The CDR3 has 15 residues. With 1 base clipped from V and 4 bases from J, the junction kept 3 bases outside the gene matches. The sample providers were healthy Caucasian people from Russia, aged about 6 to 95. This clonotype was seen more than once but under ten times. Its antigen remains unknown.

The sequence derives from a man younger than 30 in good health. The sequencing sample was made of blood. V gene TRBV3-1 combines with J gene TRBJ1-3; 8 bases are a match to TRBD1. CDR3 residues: CASSQAGTGGNTIYF. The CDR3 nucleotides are TGTGCCAGCAGCCAAGCGGGGACAGGAGGAAACACCATATATTTT. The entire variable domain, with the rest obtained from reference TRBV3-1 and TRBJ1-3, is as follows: DTAVSQTPKYLVTQMGNDKSIKCEQNLGHDTMYWYKQDSKKFLKIMFSYNNKELIINETVPNRFSPKSPDKAHLNLHINSLELGDSAVYFCASSQAGTGGNTIYFGEGSWLTVV.